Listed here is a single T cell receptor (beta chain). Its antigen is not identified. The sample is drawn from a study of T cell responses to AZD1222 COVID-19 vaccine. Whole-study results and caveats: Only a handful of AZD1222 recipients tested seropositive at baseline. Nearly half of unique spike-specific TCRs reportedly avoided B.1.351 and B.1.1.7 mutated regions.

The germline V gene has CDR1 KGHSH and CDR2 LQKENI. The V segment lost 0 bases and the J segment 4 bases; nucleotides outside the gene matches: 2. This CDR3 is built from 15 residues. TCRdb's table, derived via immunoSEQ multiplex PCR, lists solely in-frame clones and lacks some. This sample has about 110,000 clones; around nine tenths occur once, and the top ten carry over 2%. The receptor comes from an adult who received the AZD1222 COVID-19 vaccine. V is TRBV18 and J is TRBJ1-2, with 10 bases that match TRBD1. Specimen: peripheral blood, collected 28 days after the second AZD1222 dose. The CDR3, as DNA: TGTGCCAGCTCACCACCGGGACAGGGGATCTATGGCTACACCTTC. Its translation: CASSPPGQGIYGYTF.